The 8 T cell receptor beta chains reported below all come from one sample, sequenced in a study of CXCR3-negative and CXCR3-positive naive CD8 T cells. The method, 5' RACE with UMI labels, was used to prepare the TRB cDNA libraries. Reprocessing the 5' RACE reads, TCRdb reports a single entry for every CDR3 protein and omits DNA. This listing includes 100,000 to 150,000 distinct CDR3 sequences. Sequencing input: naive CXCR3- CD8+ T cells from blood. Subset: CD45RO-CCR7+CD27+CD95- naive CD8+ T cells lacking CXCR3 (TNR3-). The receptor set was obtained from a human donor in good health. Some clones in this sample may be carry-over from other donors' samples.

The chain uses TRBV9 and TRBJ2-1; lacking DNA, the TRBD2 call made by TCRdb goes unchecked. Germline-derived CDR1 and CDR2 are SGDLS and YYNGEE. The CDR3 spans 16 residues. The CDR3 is CASSVGGGHSYNEQFF.

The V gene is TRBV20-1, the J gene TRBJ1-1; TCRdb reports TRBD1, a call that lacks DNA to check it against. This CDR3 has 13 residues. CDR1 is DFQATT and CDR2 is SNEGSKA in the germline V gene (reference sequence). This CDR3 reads CSPQPAGGTEAFF.

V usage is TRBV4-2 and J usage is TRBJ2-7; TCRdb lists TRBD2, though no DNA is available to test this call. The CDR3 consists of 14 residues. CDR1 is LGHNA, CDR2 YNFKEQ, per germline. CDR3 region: CASSQGREWDEQYF.

The CDR3: CASSQDRETQYF. This chain uses TRBV4-3 with TRBJ2-5. This CDR3 has 12 amino acids. Germline CDR1 is LGHNA and CDR2 is YSLEER.

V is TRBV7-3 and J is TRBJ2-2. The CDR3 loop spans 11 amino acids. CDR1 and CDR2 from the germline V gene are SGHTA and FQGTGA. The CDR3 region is CASTDTGELFF. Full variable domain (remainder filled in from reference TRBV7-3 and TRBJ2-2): GAGVSQTPSNKVTEKGKYVELRCDPISGHTALYWYRQSLGQGPEFLIYFQGTGAADDSGLPNDRFFAVRPEGSVSTLKIQRTERGDSAVYLCASTDTGELFFGEGSRLTVL.

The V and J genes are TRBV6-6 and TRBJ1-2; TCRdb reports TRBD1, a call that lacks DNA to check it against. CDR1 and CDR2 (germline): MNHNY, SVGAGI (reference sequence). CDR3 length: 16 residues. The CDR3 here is CASSYASRGGGNGYTF.

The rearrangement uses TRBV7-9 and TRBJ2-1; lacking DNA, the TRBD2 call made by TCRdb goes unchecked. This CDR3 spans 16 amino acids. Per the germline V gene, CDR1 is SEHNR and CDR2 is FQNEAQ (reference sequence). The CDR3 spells CASRPTVNGRSDEQFF.

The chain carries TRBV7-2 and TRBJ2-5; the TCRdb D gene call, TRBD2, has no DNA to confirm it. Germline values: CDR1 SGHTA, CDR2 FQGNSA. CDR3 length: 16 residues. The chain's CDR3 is CASSLVGIAGIETQYF.